The rows below give T cell receptor beta chains drawn from one sample of a study of T cell repertoires in cytomegalovirus infection. TCRdb passed the reads through MiXCR, listing each CDR3 protein once. The table has about 770,000 distinct CDR3 sequences, 25% to 30% seen once. These receptors have no known antigen. The source was cultured CD8+ T cells from PBMCs, collected from culture after CMV antigen stimulation. These receptor sequences come from a human donor in good health (CMV status not recorded). Some clones in this sample may be carry-over from other donors' samples. Both conserved end residues are part of each CDR3. Fields, in order: D gene, J gene, V gene, clone size, CDR3 DNA, CDR3 protein. D genes are given only for firm matches. Clone size appears in some rows only: once, few, many, or a class for an expanded clone.

>-|TRBJ2-3|TRBV28|-
TGTGCCAGCAGTGTTACGATAGCTAGCACAGATACGCAGTATTTT
CASSVTIASTDTQYF
>-|TRBJ1-1|TRBV7-6|few
TGTGCCAGCAGCTTAACCGGTATCACTGAAGCTTTCTTT
CASSLTGITEAFF
>-|TRBJ1-4|TRBV7-8|few
TGTGCCAGCAGCTTAGATGGGCTCAATGAAAAACTGTTTTTT
CASSLDGLNEKLFF
>-|TRBJ1-1|TRBV7-2|-
TGTGCCAGCAGCTTTGCCGGGACCCAAGGGGGGACTGAAGCTTTCTTT
CASSFAGTQGGTEAFF
>-|TRBJ1-1|TRBV6-4|-
TGTGCCAGCAGCCCCGGGGCAGGGTCTGAAGCTTTCTTT
CASSPGAGSEAFF
>-|TRBJ2-3|TRBV20-1|-
TGCAGTGCTAGCTCGGGGGGCTCCTCGGGTACGCAGTATTTT
CSASSGGSSGTQYF
>TRBD1|TRBJ2-3|TRBV29-1|-
TGCAGCGTCGGGACAGGGGGAATGTTGGATACGCAGTATTTT
CSVGTGGMLDTQYF
>TRBD2|TRBJ2-5|TRBV4-1|-
TGCGCCAGCAGCCAAGATATGGCGGGGGGGCCGAAAAGAGAAACCCTGTACTTC
CASSQDMAGGPKRETLYF
>-|TRBJ1-3|TRBV10-3|-
TGTGCCATCAGTGAGCCGAGGGCTAGCTCTGGAAACACCATATATTTT
CAISEPRASSGNTIYF
>-|TRBJ2-1|TRBV19|-
TGTGCCAGTAGTATTTCTCGCGCCTACAATGAGCAGTTCTTC
CASSISRAYNEQFF
>TRBD1|TRBJ1-2|TRBV29-1|-
TGCAGCGTTCAACAGGGGGACAACTATGGCTACACCTTC
CSVQQGDNYGYTF
>TRBD1|TRBJ1-5|TRBV7-9|few
TGTGCCAGCAGCAGGGGAGACAGGGTGAATCAGCCCCAGCATTTT
CASSRGDRVNQPQHF
>-|TRBJ1-1|TRBV7-8|many
TGTGCCAGCAGCTTAGCGGGGGGGACGAGTGTGAACACTGAAGCTTTCTTT
CASSLAGGTSVNTEAFF
>-|TRBJ2-1|TRBV18|many
TGTGCCAGCTCACTTGTCTATGAGCAGTTCTTC
CASSLVYEQFF